Listed below are T cell receptor beta chains from one sample, sequenced in a study of control samples from healthy donors and cancer patients. Clones were read by immunoSEQ multiplex PCR, and TCRdb kept only the in-frame ones, dropping some. The data show about 79,000 clones, under 95% seen once. The sequencing input was PBMCs. The origin of the receptors is a woman aged 40 to 55 with lung cancer. CDR3s include the opening cysteine and the closing phenylalanine or tryptophan. The D gene is left open where the match is weak. Size is stated for part of the rows, as once, few or many counts, or as a class when the clone is expanded.

D gene: .; J gene: TRBJ2-5; clone size: .; V gene: TRBV6-5; CDR3 DNA: TGTGCCAGCAGAAGGGGGGTCCCAAGGGTGGAGACCCAGTACTTC; CDR3 protein: CASRRGVPRVETQYF
D gene: TRBD1; J gene: TRBJ2-7; clone size: .; V gene: TRBV23-1; CDR3 DNA: TGCGCCAGCAGTCAATCCGGGACAGGGGAGGGCGAGCAGTACTTC; CDR3 protein: CASSQSGTGEGEQYF
D gene: .; J gene: TRBJ1-1; clone size: .; V gene: TRBV28; CDR3 DNA: TGTGCCAGCGTACCATATGGGCAGAGCACTGAAGCTTTCTTT; CDR3 protein: CASVPYGQSTEAFF
D gene: .; J gene: TRBJ2-3; clone size: .; V gene: TRBV12-5; CDR3 DNA: TGTGCTAGTGGTCCGCCCAGGGTGGATACGCAGTATTTT; CDR3 protein: CASGPPRVDTQYF
D gene: .; J gene: TRBJ2-1; clone size: .; V gene: TRBV3-1/TRBV3-2; CDR3 DNA: TGTGCCAGCAGCCAAGTAGCAGTAGAGCAGTTCTTC; CDR3 protein: CASSQVAVEQFF
D gene: .; J gene: TRBJ2-3; clone size: .; V gene: TRBV10-1; CDR3 DNA: TGCGCCAGCAGTGGGTCTACAGATACGCAGTATTTT; CDR3 protein: CASSGSTDTQYF
D gene: .; J gene: TRBJ2-7; clone size: .; V gene: TRBV2; CDR3 DNA: TGTGCCAGCCTCCCCGGGGGCTACAGCCCCTACGAGCAGTACTTC; CDR3 protein: CASLPGGYSPYEQYF
D gene: .; J gene: TRBJ2-7; clone size: .; V gene: TRBV11-2; CDR3 DNA: TGTGCCAGCAGCCCCCCCAACTCCTACGAGCAGTACTTC; CDR3 protein: CASSPPNSYEQYF
D gene: .; J gene: TRBJ1-2; clone size: .; V gene: TRBV18; CDR3 DNA: TGTGCCAGCTCACCCTACCCGACCCGGGACGGCTATGGCTACACCTTC; CDR3 protein: CASSPYPTRDGYGYTF
D gene: .; J gene: TRBJ1-1; clone size: once; V gene: TRBV9; CDR3 DNA: TGTGCCAGCAGCGCGCCGACAGGCGGCACTGAAGCTTTCTTT; CDR3 protein: CASSAPTGGTEAFF
D gene: .; J gene: TRBJ2-1; clone size: .; V gene: TRBV4-2; CDR3 DNA: TGTGCCAGCAGCCGGGGGGACGGGGGCGTGCTCCTGATCTCCTACAATGAGCAGTTCTTC; CDR3 protein: CASSRGDGGVLLISYNEQFF
D gene: .; J gene: TRBJ2-3; clone size: once; V gene: TRBV29-1; CDR3 DNA: TGCAGCGTTGAAGGGACAGAGAAAAGCACAGATACGCAGTATTTT; CDR3 protein: CSVEGTEKSTDTQYF
D gene: .; J gene: TRBJ1-5; clone size: .; V gene: TRBV30; CDR3 DNA: TGTGCCTGGAGTGACTCCGGGCCCCAAGCCCAGCATTTT; CDR3 protein: CAWSDSGPQAQHF
D gene: .; J gene: TRBJ1-5; clone size: once; V gene: TRBV24-1; CDR3 DNA: TGTGCCACCAGTGATTTGCAGCCCCGACAGTCCTTGGGAGACTATAGCAATCAGCCCCAGCATTTT; CDR3 protein: CATSDLQPRQSLGDYSNQPQHF
D gene: .; J gene: TRBJ2-5; clone size: .; V gene: TRBV7-8; CDR3 DNA: TGTGCCAGCAGCCCCCGAGGGGGGGCCTGGCGAGAGACCCAGTACTTC; CDR3 protein: CASSPRGGAWRETQYF
D gene: .; J gene: TRBJ2-1; clone size: .; V gene: TRBV7-7; CDR3 DNA: TGTGCTAGCCCCGATGAGCAGTTCTTC; CDR3 protein: CASPDEQFF
D gene: .; J gene: TRBJ2-1; clone size: few; V gene: TRBV4-2; CDR3 DNA: TGTGCCAGCAGCCAAGATGTCGGACCCAAGTACAATGAGCAGTTCTTC; CDR3 protein: CASSQDVGPKYNEQFF
D gene: TRBD2; J gene: TRBJ2-1; clone size: .; V gene: TRBV3-1/TRBV3-2; CDR3 DNA: TGTGCCAGCAGCCCTCTGAGGGCTAGCGGGTCTCCCACGGGCAATGAGCAGTTCTTC; CDR3 protein: CASSPLRASGSPTGNEQFF
D gene: .; J gene: TRBJ2-1; clone size: .; V gene: TRBV21-1; CDR3 DNA: TGTGCCAGCAGCAAAGCCGTGGCGGGGGAGCAGTTCTTC; CDR3 protein: CASSKAVAGEQFF
D gene: TRBD1; J gene: TRBJ2-7; clone size: .; V gene: TRBV19; CDR3 DNA: TGTGCCAGTAGTACCGGACAGGGGATGGTCTACGAGCAGTACTTC; CDR3 protein: CASSTGQGMVYEQYF
D gene: TRBD2; J gene: TRBJ2-1; clone size: .; V gene: TRBV19; CDR3 DNA: TGTGCCAGTAGTGGACTAGCGGGGGTATACAATGAGCAGTTCTTC; CDR3 protein: CASSGLAGVYNEQFF
D gene: .; J gene: TRBJ1-1; clone size: .; V gene: TRBV10-2; CDR3 DNA: TGCGCCAGCAGTGAGGTACAGAAGAACACTGAAGCTTTCTTT; CDR3 protein: CASSEVQKNTEAFF
D gene: .; J gene: TRBJ1-5; clone size: .; V gene: TRBV12-3/TRBV12-4; CDR3 DNA: TGTGCCAGCAGTTTAGGTCTAGGGCACCAGCATTTT; CDR3 protein: CASSLGLGHQHF
D gene: .; J gene: TRBJ1-2; clone size: .; V gene: TRBV5-8; CDR3 DNA: TGTGCCAGCAGCACCCCAGGGCCCCGACCCTATGGCTACACCTTC; CDR3 protein: CASSTPGPRPYGYTF
D gene: .; J gene: TRBJ2-7; clone size: .; V gene: TRBV11-3; CDR3 DNA: TGTGCCAGCAGCTCAAAGGCAGCCTCACTGTACGAGCAGTACTTC; CDR3 protein: CASSSKAASLYEQYF
D gene: TRBD1; J gene: TRBJ2-5; clone size: .; V gene: TRBV6-5; CDR3 DNA: TGTGCCAGCAGGACAGGGCTACCGGAGACCCAGTACTTC; CDR3 protein: CASRTGLPETQYF
D gene: TRBD1; J gene: TRBJ1-3; clone size: .; V gene: TRBV14; CDR3 DNA: TGTGCCAGCAGCCGAGCCGGGACAGCCTCGGCCGCCTACTCTGGAAACACCATATATTTT; CDR3 protein: CASSRAGTASAAYSGNTIYF
D gene: .; J gene: TRBJ2-7; clone size: few; V gene: TRBV10-1; CDR3 DNA: TGCGCCAGCAGTGAGTCAGCTACCTACGAGCAGTACTTC; CDR3 protein: CASSESATYEQYF
D gene: .; J gene: TRBJ1-6; clone size: .; V gene: TRBV6-1; CDR3 DNA: TGTGCCAGCAGTGAAACCCGGGGGGTTCCCCTCCACTTT; CDR3 protein: CASSETRGVPLHF
D gene: TRBD1; J gene: TRBJ2-5; clone size: .; V gene: TRBV28; CDR3 DNA: TGTGCCAGCAGTACACCCGGGACAGGGGCCCAAGAGACCCAGTACTTC; CDR3 protein: CASSTPGTGAQETQYF
D gene: .; J gene: TRBJ1-3; clone size: .; V gene: TRBV3-1/TRBV3-2; CDR3 DNA: TGTGCCAGCAGCTCACGGACAGCCTTCAGCTCTGGAAACACCATATATTTT; CDR3 protein: CASSSRTAFSSGNTIYF
D gene: TRBD1; J gene: TRBJ2-3; clone size: .; V gene: TRBV7-9; CDR3 DNA: TGTGCCAGCAACCGACAGGGGCTAAGCACAGATACGCAGTATTTT; CDR3 protein: CASNRQGLSTDTQYF
D gene: .; J gene: TRBJ1-2; clone size: .; V gene: TRBV29-1; CDR3 DNA: TGCAGCGTTGAAGATCGTAGACTCCGAAATTATGGCTACACCTTC; CDR3 protein: CSVEDRRLRNYGYTF
D gene: .; J gene: TRBJ2-1; clone size: .; V gene: TRBV25-1; CDR3 DNA: TGTGCCAGCAGTGAAGATTTCACGGGCCTCCGCAATGAGCAGTTCTTC; CDR3 protein: CASSEDFTGLRNEQFF
D gene: .; J gene: TRBJ1-5; clone size: .; V gene: TRBV6-1; CDR3 DNA: TGTGCCAGCAGTGAACAGGGCCTGATCGGTCAGCCCCAGCATTTT; CDR3 protein: CASSEQGLIGQPQHF
D gene: .; J gene: TRBJ1-5; clone size: .; V gene: TRBV19; CDR3 DNA: TGTGCCAGTAGTATAGTCTTGGGCAATCAGCCCCAGCATTTT; CDR3 protein: CASSIVLGNQPQHF
D gene: .; J gene: TRBJ1-1; clone size: .; V gene: TRBV5-1; CDR3 DNA: TGCGCCAGCAGCTGGGGTCAGAACACTGAAGCTTTCTTT; CDR3 protein: CASSWGQNTEAFF
D gene: TRBD1; J gene: TRBJ1-5; clone size: .; V gene: TRBV19; CDR3 DNA: TGTGCCAGTATTGACAGGGCCTTAGGGCCCCAGCATTTT; CDR3 protein: CASIDRALGPQHF
D gene: TRBD2; J gene: TRBJ2-1; clone size: .; V gene: TRBV5-1; CDR3 DNA: TGCGCCAGCAGCTTGGAGACTAGCGGTTACAATGAGCAGTTCTTC; CDR3 protein: CASSLETSGYNEQFF
D gene: .; J gene: TRBJ2-6; clone size: .; V gene: TRBV5-4; CDR3 DNA: TGTGCCAGCAGCCCACAGGGCCTCCGCTCTGGGGCCAACGTCCTGACTTTC; CDR3 protein: CASSPQGLRSGANVLTF
D gene: .; J gene: TRBJ1-6; clone size: .; V gene: TRBV19; CDR3 DNA: TGTGCCAGTAGGCGGGACGATTATAATTCACCCCTCCACTTT; CDR3 protein: CASRRDDYNSPLHF
D gene: .; J gene: TRBJ2-7; clone size: .; V gene: TRBV25-1; CDR3 DNA: TGTGCCAGCAGTGACCCCCGGCGACAGACCTACGAGCAGTACTTC; CDR3 protein: CASSDPRRQTYEQYF
D gene: TRBD2; J gene: TRBJ2-1; clone size: .; V gene: TRBV11-1; CDR3 DNA: TGTGCCAGCAGATCAGGACTAGCTCTGGACAATGAGCAGTTCTTC; CDR3 protein: CASRSGLALDNEQFF
D gene: .; J gene: TRBJ1-2; clone size: .; V gene: TRBV19; CDR3 DNA: TGTGCCAGTAGCCTACATGCCGGCTACACCTTC; CDR3 protein: CASSLHAGYTF
D gene: .; J gene: TRBJ2-6; clone size: .; V gene: TRBV7-9; CDR3 DNA: TGTGCCAGCAGCCTATCCATAGGGGCCAACGTCCTGACTTTC; CDR3 protein: CASSLSIGANVLTF
D gene: TRBD2; J gene: TRBJ2-2; clone size: .; V gene: TRBV6-5; CDR3 DNA: TGTGCCAGCAGTTCGGGGACTAGCGGGCTCACCGGGGAGCTGTTTTTT; CDR3 protein: CASSSGTSGLTGELFF
D gene: .; J gene: TRBJ2-1; clone size: .; V gene: TRBV9; CDR3 DNA: TGTGCCAGCAGCGTAGATACGGCAGTATGGGTTTACAATGAGCAGTTCTTC; CDR3 protein: CASSVDTAVWVYNEQFF
D gene: .; J gene: TRBJ2-2; clone size: .; V gene: TRBV19; CDR3 DNA: TGTGCCAGTAGTATACAGGTTACTACGAACACCGGGGAGCTGTTTTTT; CDR3 protein: CASSIQVTTNTGELFF
D gene: TRBD2; J gene: TRBJ2-7; clone size: few; V gene: TRBV10-3; CDR3 DNA: TGTGCCATCAGTCTAGCGGGGGGTCCCTACGAGCAGTACTTC; CDR3 protein: CAISLAGGPYEQYF
D gene: .; J gene: TRBJ1-1; clone size: once; V gene: TRBV3-1/TRBV3-2; CDR3 DNA: TGTGCCAGCAGCCTTGGGGCCCCGAACACTGAAGCTTTCTTT; CDR3 protein: CASSLGAPNTEAFF
D gene: .; J gene: TRBJ1-1; clone size: .; V gene: TRBV19; CDR3 DNA: TGTGCCAGTACCACCGGGTTTCACACTGAAGCTTTCTTT; CDR3 protein: CASTTGFHTEAFF